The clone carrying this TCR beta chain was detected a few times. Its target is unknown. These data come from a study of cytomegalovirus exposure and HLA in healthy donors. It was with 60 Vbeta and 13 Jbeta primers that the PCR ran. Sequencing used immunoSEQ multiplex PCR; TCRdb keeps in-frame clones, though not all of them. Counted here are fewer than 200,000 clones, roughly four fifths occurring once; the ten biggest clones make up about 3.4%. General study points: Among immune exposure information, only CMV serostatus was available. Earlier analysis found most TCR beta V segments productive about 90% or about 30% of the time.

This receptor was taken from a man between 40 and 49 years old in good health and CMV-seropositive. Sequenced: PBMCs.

CDR3 DNA: TGTGCCAGCAGTGATGGTCTAGCGGGGGGCCTGGCGTACAATGAGCAGTTCTTC. Amino acids: CASSDGLAGGLAYNEQFF. The V and J genes are TRBV2 and TRBJ2-1; 11 bases align to TRBD2. The CDR3 sequence is 18 residues long. From germline, CDR1 is SNHLY and CDR2 FYNNEI. V was clipped by 3 bases and J by 4 bases; unmatched bases: 11.